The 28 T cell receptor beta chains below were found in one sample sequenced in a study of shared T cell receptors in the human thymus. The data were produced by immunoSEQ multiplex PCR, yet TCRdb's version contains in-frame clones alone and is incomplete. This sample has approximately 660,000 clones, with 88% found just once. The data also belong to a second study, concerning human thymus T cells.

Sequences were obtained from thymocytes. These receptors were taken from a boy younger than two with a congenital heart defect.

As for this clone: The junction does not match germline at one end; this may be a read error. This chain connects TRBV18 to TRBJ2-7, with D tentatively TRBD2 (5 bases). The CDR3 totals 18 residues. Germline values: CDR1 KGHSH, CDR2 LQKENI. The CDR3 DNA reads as TGTGCCAGCTCACCACTGAATTCAGCGGCTAGCCTCTCCCACGAGCAGTACTTC. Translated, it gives CASSPLNSAASLSHEQYF.

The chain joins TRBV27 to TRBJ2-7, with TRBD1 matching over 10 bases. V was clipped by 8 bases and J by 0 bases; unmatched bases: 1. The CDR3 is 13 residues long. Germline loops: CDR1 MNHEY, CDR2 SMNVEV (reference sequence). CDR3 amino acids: CASWTGGSYEQYF. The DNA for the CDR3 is TGTGCCAGCTGGACAGGGGGCTCCTACGAGCAGTACTTC.

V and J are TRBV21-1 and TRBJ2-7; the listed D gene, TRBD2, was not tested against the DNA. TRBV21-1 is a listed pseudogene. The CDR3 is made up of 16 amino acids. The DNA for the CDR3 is TGTGCCAGCAGCAAACAGGGAGGGTGGAGCTCCTACGAGCAGTACTTC. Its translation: CASSKQGGWSSYEQYF.

CDR3 loop: CASSSRDLYNEQFF. For the CDR3, the DNA is TGTGCCAGCAGCTCCAGGGATTTGTACAATGAGCAGTTCTTC. J is TRBJ2-1 and V is TRBV7-9, with D possibly being TRBD1 (5 bases). The CDR3 runs to 14 residues. Looked up from germline, CDR1 is SEHNR and CDR2 is FQNEAQ (reference sequence). Trimming took off 4 bases at V and 4 bases at J, with 11 bases between the two ends.

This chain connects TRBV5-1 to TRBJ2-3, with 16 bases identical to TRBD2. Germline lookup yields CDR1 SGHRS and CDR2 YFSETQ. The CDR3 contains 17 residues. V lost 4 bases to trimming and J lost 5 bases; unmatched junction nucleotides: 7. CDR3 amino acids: CASSGGTSGREEDTQYF. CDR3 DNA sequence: TGCGCCAGCAGCGGGGGGACTAGCGGGAGGGAGGAAGATACGCAGTATTTT.

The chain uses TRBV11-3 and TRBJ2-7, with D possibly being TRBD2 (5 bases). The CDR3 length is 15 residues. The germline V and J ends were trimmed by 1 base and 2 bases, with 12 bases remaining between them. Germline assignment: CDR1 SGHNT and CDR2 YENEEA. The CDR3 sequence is CASSLAGHGTYEQYF. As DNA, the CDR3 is TGTGCCAGCAGCTTAGCAGGTCACGGGACCTACGAGCAGTACTTC.

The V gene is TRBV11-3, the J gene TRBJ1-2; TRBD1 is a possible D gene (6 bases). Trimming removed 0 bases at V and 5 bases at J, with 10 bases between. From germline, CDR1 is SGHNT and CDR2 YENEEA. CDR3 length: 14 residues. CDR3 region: CASSLDPTGYGYTF. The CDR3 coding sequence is TGTGCCAGCAGCTTAGACCCCACAGGGTATGGCTACACCTTC.

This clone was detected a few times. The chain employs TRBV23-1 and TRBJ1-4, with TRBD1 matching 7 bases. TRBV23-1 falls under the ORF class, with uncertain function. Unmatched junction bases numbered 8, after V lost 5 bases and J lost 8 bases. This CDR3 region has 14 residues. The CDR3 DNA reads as TGCGCCAGCAGTTCTTACAGGGGTGAGGAAAAACTGTTTTTT. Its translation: CASSSYRGEEKLFF.

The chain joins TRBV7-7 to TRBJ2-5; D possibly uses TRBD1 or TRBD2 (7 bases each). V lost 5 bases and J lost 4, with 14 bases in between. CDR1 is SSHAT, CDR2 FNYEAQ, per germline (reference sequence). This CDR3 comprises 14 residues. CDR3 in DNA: TGTGCCAGCAGCCTAGGGGGCGGGGGAGAGACCCAGTACTTC. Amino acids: CASSLGGGGETQYF. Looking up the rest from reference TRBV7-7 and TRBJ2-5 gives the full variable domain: GAGVSQSPRYKVTKRGQDVTLRCDPISSHATLYWYQQALGQGPEFLTYFNYEAQPDKSGLPSDRFSAERPEGSISTLTIQRTEQRDSAMYRCASSLGGGGETQYFGPGTRLLVL.

The CDR3 loop reads CASSQDPPGQEDSYEQYF. CDR3 DNA sequence: TGCGCCAGCAGCCAAGACCCGCCGGGACAGGAAGATTCCTACGAGCAGTACTTC. The rearrangement joins TRBV4-1 to TRBJ2-7; 8 bases are shared with TRBD1. The germline gives CDR1 MGHRA, CDR2 YSYEKL. CDR3 length: 18 amino acids. V shed 0 bases, J shed 1 base, and the junction held 11 bases outside the gene matches.

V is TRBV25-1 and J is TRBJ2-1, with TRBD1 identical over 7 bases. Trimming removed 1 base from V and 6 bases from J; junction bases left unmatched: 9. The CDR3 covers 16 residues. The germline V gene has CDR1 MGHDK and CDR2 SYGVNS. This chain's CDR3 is CASSESDSPGGNEQFF. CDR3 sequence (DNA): TGTGCCAGCAGTGAATCCGATAGCCCAGGGGGCAATGAGCAGTTCTTC.

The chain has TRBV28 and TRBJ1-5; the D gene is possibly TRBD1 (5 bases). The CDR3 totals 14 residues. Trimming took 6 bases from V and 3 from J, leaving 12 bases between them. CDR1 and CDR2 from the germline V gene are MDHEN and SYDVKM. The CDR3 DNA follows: TGTGCCAGCAGACCCGACAGTTACAATCAGCCCCAGCATTTT. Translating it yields CASRPDSYNQPQHF.

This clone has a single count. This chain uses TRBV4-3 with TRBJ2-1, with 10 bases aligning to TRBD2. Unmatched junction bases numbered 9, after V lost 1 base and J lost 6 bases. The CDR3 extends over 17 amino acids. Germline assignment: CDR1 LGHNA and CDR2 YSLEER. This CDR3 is CASSQGSPAGGTNEQFF. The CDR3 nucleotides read TGCGCCAGCAGCCAAGGGAGCCCAGCGGGAGGGACCAATGAGCAGTTCTTC.

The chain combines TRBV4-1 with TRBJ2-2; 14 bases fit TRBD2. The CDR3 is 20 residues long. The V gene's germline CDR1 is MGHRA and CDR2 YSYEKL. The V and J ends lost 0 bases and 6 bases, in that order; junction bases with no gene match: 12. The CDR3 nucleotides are TGCGCCAGCAGCCAAGATACCCGGACTAGCGGGAGGATGGGGGCCGGGGAGCTGTTTTTT. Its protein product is CASSQDTRTSGRMGAGELFF.

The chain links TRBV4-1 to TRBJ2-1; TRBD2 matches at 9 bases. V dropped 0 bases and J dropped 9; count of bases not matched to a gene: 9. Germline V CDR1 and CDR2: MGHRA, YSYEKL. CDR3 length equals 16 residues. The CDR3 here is CASSQEGREGHGEQFF. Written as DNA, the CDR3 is TGCGCCAGCAGCCAAGAAGGGCGGGAGGGCCACGGTGAGCAGTTCTTC.

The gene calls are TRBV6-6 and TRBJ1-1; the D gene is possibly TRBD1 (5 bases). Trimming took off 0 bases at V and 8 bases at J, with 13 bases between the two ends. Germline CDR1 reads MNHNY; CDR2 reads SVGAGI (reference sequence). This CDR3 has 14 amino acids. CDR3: CASSYSMSRAEAFF. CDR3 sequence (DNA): TGTGCCAGCAGTTACTCGATGTCCAGGGCGGAAGCTTTCTTT.

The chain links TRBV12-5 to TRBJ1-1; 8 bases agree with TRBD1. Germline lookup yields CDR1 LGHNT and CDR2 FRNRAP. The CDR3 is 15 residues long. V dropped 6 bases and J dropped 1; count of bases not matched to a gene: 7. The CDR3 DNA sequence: TGTGCTAGTGGCCGGACAGGGATTCGGAACACTGAAGCTTTCTTT. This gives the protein CASGRTGIRNTEAFF.

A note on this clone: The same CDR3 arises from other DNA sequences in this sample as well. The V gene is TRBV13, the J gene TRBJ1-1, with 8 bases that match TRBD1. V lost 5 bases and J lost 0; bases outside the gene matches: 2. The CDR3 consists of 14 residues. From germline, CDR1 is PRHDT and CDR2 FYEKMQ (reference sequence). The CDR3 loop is CASSPGGMNTEAFF. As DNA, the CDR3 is TGTGCCAGCAGCCCAGGGGGCATGAACACTGAAGCTTTCTTT.

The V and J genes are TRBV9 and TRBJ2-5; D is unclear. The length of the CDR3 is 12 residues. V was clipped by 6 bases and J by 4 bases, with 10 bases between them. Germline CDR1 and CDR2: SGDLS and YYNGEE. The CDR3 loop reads CASTGFGETQYF. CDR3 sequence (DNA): TGTGCCAGCACGGGTTTTGGAGAGACCCAGTACTTC.

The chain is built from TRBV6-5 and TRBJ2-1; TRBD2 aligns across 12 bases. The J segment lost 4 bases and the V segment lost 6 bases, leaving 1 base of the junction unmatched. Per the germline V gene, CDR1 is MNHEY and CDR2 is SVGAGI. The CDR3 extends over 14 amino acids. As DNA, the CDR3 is TGTGCCAGCAGCGGACTAGCGGGGTACAATGAGCAGTTCTTC. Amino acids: CASSGLAGYNEQFF.

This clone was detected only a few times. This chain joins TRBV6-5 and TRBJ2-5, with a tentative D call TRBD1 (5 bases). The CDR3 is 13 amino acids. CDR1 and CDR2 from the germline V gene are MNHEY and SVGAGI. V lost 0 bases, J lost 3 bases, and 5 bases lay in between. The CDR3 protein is CASSYSREETQYF. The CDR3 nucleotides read TGTGCCAGCAGTTACTCCAGGGAAGAGACCCAGTACTTC.

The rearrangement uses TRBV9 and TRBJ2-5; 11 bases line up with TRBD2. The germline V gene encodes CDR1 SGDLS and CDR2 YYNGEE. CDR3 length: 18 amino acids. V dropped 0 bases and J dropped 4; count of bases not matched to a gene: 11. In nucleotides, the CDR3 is TGTGCCAGCAGCGTAGGGCCCCAACTAGCGGGAGTAAGAGAGACCCAGTACTTC. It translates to CASSVGPQLAGVRETQYF.

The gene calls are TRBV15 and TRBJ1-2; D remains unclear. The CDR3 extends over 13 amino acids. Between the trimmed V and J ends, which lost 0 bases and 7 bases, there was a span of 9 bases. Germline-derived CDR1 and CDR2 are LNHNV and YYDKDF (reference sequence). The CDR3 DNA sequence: TGTGCCACCAGCAGAGATAAACAGTCTGGCTACACCTTC. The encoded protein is CATSRDKQSGYTF.

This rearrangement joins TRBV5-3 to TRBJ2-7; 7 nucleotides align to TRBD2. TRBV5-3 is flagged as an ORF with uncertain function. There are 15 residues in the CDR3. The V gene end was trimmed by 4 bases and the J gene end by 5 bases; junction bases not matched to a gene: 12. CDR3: CARSPMWTRAHEQYF. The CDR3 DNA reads TGTGCCAGAAGCCCTATGTGGACTAGAGCCCACGAGCAGTACTTC.

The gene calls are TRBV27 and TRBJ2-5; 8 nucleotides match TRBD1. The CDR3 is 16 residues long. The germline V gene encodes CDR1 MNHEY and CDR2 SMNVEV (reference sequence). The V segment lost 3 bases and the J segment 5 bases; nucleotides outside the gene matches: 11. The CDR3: CASSFRAGGAWETQYF. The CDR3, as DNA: TGTGCCAGCAGTTTTAGGGCAGGGGGCGCGTGGGAGACCCAGTACTTC.

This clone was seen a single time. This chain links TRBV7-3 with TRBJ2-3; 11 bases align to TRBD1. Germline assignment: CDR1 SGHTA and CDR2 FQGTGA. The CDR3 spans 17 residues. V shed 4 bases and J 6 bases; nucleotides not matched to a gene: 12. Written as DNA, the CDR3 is TGTGCCAGCAGCTCGCTTACGCCGGGACAGGGGGGGGATACGCAGTATTTT. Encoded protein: CASSSLTPGQGGDTQYF.

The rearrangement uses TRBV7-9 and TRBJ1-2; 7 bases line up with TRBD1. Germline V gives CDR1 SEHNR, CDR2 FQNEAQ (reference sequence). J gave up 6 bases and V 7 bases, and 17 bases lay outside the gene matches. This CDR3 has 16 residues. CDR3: CASTLGQVVFRDGYTF. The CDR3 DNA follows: TGTGCCAGCACCCTAGGACAGGTCGTTTTTAGGGATGGCTACACCTTC. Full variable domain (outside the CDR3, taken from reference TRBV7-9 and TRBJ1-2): DTGVSQNPRHKITKRGQNVTFRCDPISEHNRLYWYRQTLGQGPEFLTYFQNEAQLEKSRLLSDRFSAERPKGSFSTLEIQRTEQGDSAMYLCASTLGQVVFRDGYTFGSGTRLTVV.

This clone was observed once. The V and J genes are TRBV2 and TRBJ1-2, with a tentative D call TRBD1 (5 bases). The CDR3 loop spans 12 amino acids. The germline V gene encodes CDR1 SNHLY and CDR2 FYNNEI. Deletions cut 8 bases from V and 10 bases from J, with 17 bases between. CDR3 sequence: CASWGGRENYTF. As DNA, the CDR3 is TGTGCCAGCTGGGGCGGCAGGGAAAACTACACCTTC.